These T cell receptor beta chains were read from a single sample in a study of radiation and T cells in renal cell carcinoma. The repertoire was sequenced with immunoSEQ multiplex PCR; TCRdb's copy has only in-frame clones and lacks some. The sample has some 150,000 clones, roughly 85% seen once; the top ten hold under 30%. This specimen consisted of blood, obtained from a patient whose treatment included radiotherapy and nephrectomy. Receptor source: a woman between 50 and 59 years old with renal cell carcinoma. CDR3s include the opening cysteine and the closing phenylalanine or tryptophan.

TRBJ2-1 | TRBV7-2 | CASSLGAGQANNEQFF
TRBJ2-2 | TRBV14 | CASSQSGTGELFF
TRBJ1-6 | TRBV2 | CASRGQGDSPLHF
TRBJ2-2 | TRBV4-3 | CASTGRTNTGELFF
TRBJ1-1 | TRBV10-3 | CAISESSATGSTEAFF
TRBJ2-7 | TRBV4-3 | CASSQETTYEQYF
TRBJ1-5 | TRBV27 | CASSLYGTGLFREPQHF
TRBJ2-7 | TRBV7-9 | CASSWDSYEQYF
TRBJ1-3 | TRBV7-2 | CACADRPSGNTIYF
TRBJ2-7 | TRBV28 | CASSAPPPSYEQYF
TRBJ2-3 | TRBV10-2 | CASSEGTGTDTQYF
TRBJ2-7 | TRBV28 | CASNRQGASYEQYF
TRBJ1-6 | TRBV18 | CASSPRQAENSPLHF
TRBJ2-5 | TRBV4-1 | CASSLSGLQETQYF
TRBJ1-1 | TRBV5-1 | CASSLAVGDRRYTEAFF
TRBJ1-1 | TRBV5-6 | CASSFGQGDTEAFF
TRBJ2-2 | TRBV15 | CATRTPRQGTGELFF
TRBJ2-2 | TRBV27 | CASSLDRNTGELFF